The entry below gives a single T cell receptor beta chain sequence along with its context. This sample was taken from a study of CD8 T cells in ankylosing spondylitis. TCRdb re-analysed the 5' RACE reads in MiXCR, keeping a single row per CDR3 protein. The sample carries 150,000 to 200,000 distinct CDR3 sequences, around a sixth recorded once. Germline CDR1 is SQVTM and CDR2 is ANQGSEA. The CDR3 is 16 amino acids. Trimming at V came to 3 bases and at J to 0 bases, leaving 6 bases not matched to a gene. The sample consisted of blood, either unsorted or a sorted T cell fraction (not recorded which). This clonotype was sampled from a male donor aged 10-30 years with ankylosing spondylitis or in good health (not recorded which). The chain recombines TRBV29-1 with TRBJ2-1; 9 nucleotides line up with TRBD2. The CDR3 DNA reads TGCAGCGTTGATGATGGGGGACTAGCCTCCTACAATGAGCAGTTCTTC. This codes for CSVDDGGLASYNEQFF.